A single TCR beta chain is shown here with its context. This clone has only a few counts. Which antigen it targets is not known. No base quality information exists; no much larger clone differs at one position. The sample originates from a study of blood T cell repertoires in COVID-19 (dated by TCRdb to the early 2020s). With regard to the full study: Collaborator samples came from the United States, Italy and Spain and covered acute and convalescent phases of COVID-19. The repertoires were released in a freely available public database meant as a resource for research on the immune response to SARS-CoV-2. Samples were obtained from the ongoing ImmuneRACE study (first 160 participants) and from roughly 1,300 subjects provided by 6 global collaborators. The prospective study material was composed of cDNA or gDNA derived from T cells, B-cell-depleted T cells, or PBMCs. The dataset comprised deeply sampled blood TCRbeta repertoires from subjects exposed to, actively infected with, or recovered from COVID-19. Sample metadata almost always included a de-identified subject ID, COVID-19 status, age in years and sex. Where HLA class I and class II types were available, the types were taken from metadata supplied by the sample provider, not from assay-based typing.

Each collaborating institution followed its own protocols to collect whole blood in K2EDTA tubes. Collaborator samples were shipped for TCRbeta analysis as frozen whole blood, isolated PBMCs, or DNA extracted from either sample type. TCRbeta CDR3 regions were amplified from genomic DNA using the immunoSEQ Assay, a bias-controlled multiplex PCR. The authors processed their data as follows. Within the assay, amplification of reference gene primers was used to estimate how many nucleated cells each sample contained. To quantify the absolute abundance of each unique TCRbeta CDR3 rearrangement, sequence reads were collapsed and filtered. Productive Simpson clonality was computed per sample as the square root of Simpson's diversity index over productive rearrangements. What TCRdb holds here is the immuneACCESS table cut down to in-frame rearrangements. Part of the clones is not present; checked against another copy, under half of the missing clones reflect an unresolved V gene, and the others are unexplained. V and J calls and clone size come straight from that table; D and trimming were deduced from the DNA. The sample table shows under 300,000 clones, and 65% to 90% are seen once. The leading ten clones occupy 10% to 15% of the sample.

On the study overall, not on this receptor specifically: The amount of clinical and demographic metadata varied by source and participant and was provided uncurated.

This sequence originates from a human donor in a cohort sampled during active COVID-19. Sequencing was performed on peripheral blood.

The encoded CDR3 is CASSLAGGAGRDTEAFF. The DNA sequence is TGTGCCAGCAGTTTAGCAGGCGGAGCGGGGAGGGACACTGAAGCTTTCTTT. Rearrangement joined TRBV28 to TRBJ1-1; confidence is insufficient to name the D gene. From the germline V gene, CDR1 is MDHEN and CDR2 is SYDVKM. Spanning cysteine to phenylalanine, the CDR3 consists of 17 amino acids. Kept here is only the CDR3 DNA, which spans 51 bases and is read in frame from base 1. V is shortened by 2 bases, J by 3 bases, and the region joining them spans 19 bases.